This T cell receptor (beta chain) derives from a study of regulatory T cells in long-lasting Graves disease. In building TCR beta libraries, iRepertoire HTBI primers were used together with Arm-PCR of CDR3 regions. One entry per CDR3 protein, called by TCRdb with MiXCR from the multiplex PCR reads. The table lists 510,000 or so distinct CDR3 sequences, 12% of them singletons. Study-level points and caveats: New patients shared roughly 980 public clonotypes, fewer than the approximately 3,000 shared by persistent patients. When disease was persistent, TRBV28, TRBJ1-2 and TRBJ2-5 were the favored segments.

Germline V gene sequence: CDR1 LNHDA, CDR2 SQIVND (reference sequence). CDR3 length: 19 residues. Trimming took off 8 bases at V and 0 bases at J, with 28 bases between the two ends. Time point defined: newly diagnosed GD, antithyroid drugs for less than 3 months. PBMC RNA served as the TCR library source. This clonotype appeared many times. What it binds is unknown. Separately, the same data were catalogued under a study of T cells in Graves' hyperthyroidism and ophthalmopathy.

This sample comprised peripheral blood mononuclear cells (PBMCs), obtained at new diagnosis, from a patient treated with antithyroid drugs. The chain is built from TRBV19 and TRBJ1-2, with a possible D match to TRBD1 (5 bases). The clonotype comes from a woman between 25 and 40 years old with Graves disease. The CDR3 protein is CASYSRGYSASTANYGYTF. The CDR3 DNA is TGTGCCAGTTACTCAAGGGGCTACTCAGCTTCGACAGCTAACTATGGCTACACCTTC.